This T cell receptor (beta chain) was found in a study of blood T cell repertoires in COVID-19. There are 14 residues in the CDR3. Germline CDR1 reads LGHNA; CDR2 reads YSLEER. V shed 1 base and J shed 3 bases, with 7 bases lying between them. Libraries were prepared by immunoSEQ multiplex PCR; TCRdb keeps only in-frame clonotypes and omits some of them. The data show approximately 180,000 clones, 82% seen once. This receptor was identified in a woman between 70 and 85 years old with acute or convalescent COVID-19. What was sequenced was peripheral blood. The V gene is TRBV4-3, the J gene TRBJ2-1; D perhaps matches TRBD1 (5 bases). The CDR3 bases are TGCGCCAGCAGCCAAGTTGACAGCTACAATGAGCAGTTCTTC. This sequence encodes CASSQVDSYNEQFF.